This T cell receptor beta chain stems from a study of T cells in Graves' hyperthyroidism and ophthalmopathy. The CDR3 spans 15 residues. The germline CDR1 and CDR2 sequences are LNHDA and SQIVND (reference sequence). Amplified TCR beta CDR3 regions came from RNA transcripts. Primed by the HTBI set, a first-round RT-PCR was run on the TCR CDR3. TCRdb re-analysed the multiplex PCR reads in MiXCR, keeping a single row per CDR3 protein. The data contain approximately 570,000 distinct CDR3 sequences, nearly 20% of them singletons. The source material was blood. This clonotype was sampled from a middle-aged man with Graves' ophthalmopathy. The V and J genes are TRBV19 and TRBJ1-1, with TRBD1 matching 10 bases. The CDR3 DNA sequence: TGTGCGGTCGCGGGACAGGGGCCTTTGAACACTGAAGCTTTCTTT. Its translation is CAVAGQGPLNTEAFF.